This TCR beta chain emerged from a study of blood T cell repertoires in COVID-19. Using immunoSEQ multiplex PCR, the repertoire was profiled, and TCRdb retains in-frame clones only, with some absent. Of 180,000 or so clones in the sample, approximately 85% were seen once. The V segment lost 6 bases and the J segment 1 base; nucleotides outside the gene matches: 6. CDR3 size: 15 residues. Germline values: CDR1 MNHEY, CDR2 SMNVEV (reference sequence). Across 24 US areas, participants ranged in age from about 18 to 90 years. Participant-given clinical history determined each cohort assignment. Sequencing was carried out using PBMCs or T cells enriched from blood (not recorded which). This chain uses TRBV27 with TRBJ1-5; TRBD1 aligns across 7 bases. The receptor's source is a man between 40 and 49 years old who had recovered from COVID-19. The CDR3 coding sequence is TGTGCCAGCAGCAGACAGGGTCTGAGCAATCAGCCCCAGCATTTT. This codes for CASSRQGLSNQPQHF.